The 21 T cell receptor beta chains presented below share a single source sample, sequenced in a study of T cells in Graves' hyperthyroidism and ophthalmopathy. Amplified regions were TCR beta CDR3 sequences from RNA transcripts. Primed by the HTBI set, a first-round RT-PCR was run on the TCR CDR3. TCRdb independently ran MiXCR on the multiplex PCR reads; one entry per CDR3 protein. Here the sample spans roughly 530,000 distinct CDR3 sequences, about a sixth being singletons. The specimen was blood. These receptors all come from a woman between 18 and 29 years old with Graves' ophthalmopathy.

This clonotype appeared many times. This rearrangement joins TRBV2 to TRBJ2-3, with D hard to call. CDR3 length equals 14 residues. V was shortened by 5 bases and J by 0 bases, with 9 bases between the two germline ends. Germline assignment: CDR1 SNHLY and CDR2 FYNNEI. CDR3 residues: CASSSIYSTDTQYF. CDR3 in DNA: TGTGCCAGCAGTTCCATCTATAGCACAGATACGCAGTATTTT.

The chain carries TRBV7-9 and TRBJ1-4, with a tentative D call TRBD1 (5 bases). Germline V gene data show CDR1 as SEHNR and CDR2 as FQNEAQ (reference sequence). CDR3 length: 15 residues. With 5 bases removed from V and 6 bases from J, the gap between germline ends came to 16 bases. The CDR3 here is CASSLYRRVDEKLFF. In nucleotides, the CDR3 is TGTGCCAGCAGCCTATACAGGAGAGTAGATGAAAAACTGTTTTTT. Complete variable domain (other parts from reference TRBV7-9 and TRBJ1-4): DTGVSQNPRHKITKRGQNVTFRCDPISEHNRLYWYRQTLGQGPEFLTYFQNEAQLEKSRLLSDRFSAERPKGSFSTLEIQRTEQGDSAMYLCASSLYRRVDEKLFFGSGTQLSVL.

This chain connects TRBV10-3 to TRBJ2-3; no clear D. V was shortened by 4 bases and J by 0 bases, with 8 bases between the two germline ends. Looked up from germline, CDR1 is ENHRY and CDR2 is SYGVKD. There are 14 residues in the CDR3. The CDR3 here is CAISGGTSTDTQYF. In nucleotides, the CDR3 is TGTGCCATCAGTGGGGGTACTAGCACAGATACGCAGTATTTT.

This clonotype has ten or more counts. This chain's CDR3 is CATNPASGSTEQYF. The CDR3 DNA sequence: TGTGCCACCAACCCTGCTAGCGGCTCTACCGAGCAGTACTTC. V is TRBV6-1 and J is TRBJ2-7; 7 bases are a match to TRBD2. Germline assignment: CDR1 MNHNS and CDR2 SASEGT. This CDR3 is 14 amino acids long. V was clipped by 10 bases and J by 6 bases; unmatched bases: 15.

J is TRBJ2-3 and V is TRBV24-1; 7 nucleotides align to TRBD1. J was trimmed by 4 bases and V by 3 bases; bases with no gene match: 9. The CDR3 consists of 16 residues. Germline V gene data show CDR1 as KGHDR and CDR2 as SFDVKD. CDR3 sequence: CATSDPRQGGSDTQYF. Here the CDR3 DNA reads TGTGCCACCAGTGATCCGAGACAGGGTGGGTCAGATACGCAGTATTTT.

This clonotype was detected many times. The rearrangement joins TRBV10-3 to TRBJ2-5, with D possibly being TRBD1 (6 bases). This CDR3 region has 15 residues. The V end lost 2 bases, the J end lost 1 base, and 11 bases lay between the germline ends. Germline V CDR1 and CDR2: ENHRY, SYGVKD. The CDR3 loop reads CAISETWTVQETQYF. For the CDR3, the DNA is TGTGCCATCAGTGAGACCTGGACAGTCCAAGAGACCCAGTACTTC.

V and J are TRBV29-1 and TRBJ2-5, with D maybe TRBD1 (5 bases). The CDR3 totals 12 residues. V was clipped by 5 bases and J by 5 bases, with 12 bases between them. Germline-derived CDR1 and CDR2 are SQVTM and ANQGSEA. The CDR3 sequence is CSVRQLMETQYF. DNA for the CDR3: TGCAGCGTTCGACAGCTTATGGAGACCCAGTACTTC.

This clonotype was seen at least ten times. The chain joins TRBV13 to TRBJ2-3, with 11 bases matching TRBD2. CDR1 is PRHDT, CDR2 FYEKMQ, per germline (reference sequence). This CDR3 spans 16 amino acids. J gave up 2 bases and V 4 bases, and 5 bases lay outside the gene matches. The CDR3 spells CASSSWTSGSTDTQYF. In DNA form, the CDR3 reads TGTGCCAGCAGCTCCTGGACTAGCGGGTCCACAGATACGCAGTATTTT.

This clonotype occurred many times. The chain is built from TRBV11-2 and TRBJ1-2, with TRBD1 matching over 9 bases. V shed 5 bases and J 7 bases; nucleotides not matched to a gene: 14. The CDR3 has 16 residues. Germline CDR1 and CDR2: SGHAT and FQNNGV. The DNA of the CDR3 is TGTGCCAGCAGCCCCGGACAGGGGAGTCGCAGCGGTGGCTACACCTTC. It translates to CASSPGQGSRSGGYTF.

This clonotype was seen at least ten times. The V call is TRBV2, the J call TRBJ1-1; no definite D call. Trimming removed 2 bases from V and 0 bases from J, with 13 bases in between. CDR1 SNHLY and CDR2 FYNNEI come from the germline V gene. The CDR3 has 16 residues. CDR3 sequence: CASSEHWTELNTEAFF. CDR3 sequence (DNA): TGTGCCAGCAGTGAACATTGGACGGAATTGAACACTGAAGCTTTCTTT. The whole variable domain, filled in from reference TRBV2 and TRBJ1-1, reads EPEVTQTPSHQVTQMGQEVILRCVPISNHLYFYWYRQILGQKVEFLVSFYNNEISEKSEIFDDQFSVERPDGSNFTLKIRSTKLEDSAMYFCASSEHWTELNTEAFFGQGTRLTVV.

This clonotype was picked up a small number of times. The chain joins TRBV6-1 to TRBJ1-2, with D hard to call. Between the trimmed V and J ends, which lost 8 bases and 4 bases, there was a span of 8 bases. This CDR3 spans 11 amino acids. CDR1 is MNHNS, CDR2 SASEGT, per germline. The DNA for the CDR3 is TGTGCCAGCGGACTGTTCTATGGCTACACCTTC. The encoded protein is CASGLFYGYTF.

This clonotype showed up many times. V is TRBV28 and J is TRBJ2-5, with 8 bases matching TRBD2. The CDR3 contains 16 residues. After removal of 4 bases from V and 2 bases from J, the junction contained 9 bases not matched to a gene. In germline, CDR1 is MDHEN, CDR2 SYDVKM. The CDR3, as DNA: TGTGCCAGCAGTTGGGCCAGCGGGGGTTTACAAGAGACCCAGTACTTC. The encoded protein is CASSWASGGLQETQYF.

The chain joins TRBV12-5 to TRBJ2-1; D is possibly TRBD1 (6 bases). Trimming pared 7 bases from V and 5 bases from J, leaving 24 bases between. Germline loops: CDR1 LGHNT, CDR2 FRNRAP. The CDR3 is made up of 17 amino acids. The CDR3 is CASASPDGQTINNEQFF. DNA of the CDR3: TGTGCTAGTGCCTCCCCGGACGGACAGACGATAAACAATGAGCAGTTCTTC.

This clonotype turned up a few times. This chain joins TRBV19 and TRBJ1-5; 7 nucleotides match TRBD1. Germline CDR1 is LNHDA and CDR2 is SQIVND (reference sequence). CDR3 length equals 14 residues. The V segment lost 7 bases and the J segment 1 base; nucleotides outside the gene matches: 4. The DNA for the CDR3 is TGTGCCAGTACCCGACAGGGCAGCAATCAGCCCCAGCATTTT. Translated, it gives CASTRQGSNQPQHF.

The rearrangement joins TRBV27 to TRBJ1-6, with TRBD1 matching 8 bases. Germline-derived CDR1 and CDR2 are MNHEY and SMNVEV (reference sequence). There are 15 residues in the CDR3. V was pared by 4 bases and J by 10 bases, with 9 bases of the junction left unmatched. This CDR3 is CASSSEDRVVSPLHF. The DNA of the CDR3 is TGTGCCAGCAGTTCCGAGGACAGGGTAGTGTCACCCCTCCACTTT.

This clonotype was seen repeatedly, ten times or more. The chain is built from TRBV7-2 and TRBJ2-7, with 8 bases fitting TRBD1. CDR3 length: 16 residues. After removal of 1 base from V and 3 bases from J, the junction contained 8 bases not matched to a gene. CDR1 and CDR2 from the germline V gene are SGHTA and FQGNSA. This CDR3 reads CASSLVDRVELYEQYF. In nucleotides, the CDR3 is TGTGCCAGCAGCTTAGTGGACAGGGTGGAACTCTACGAGCAGTACTTC.

This clonotype was seen ten or more times. V usage is TRBV6-1 and J usage is TRBJ2-3; D call uncertain. Trimming left V 5 bases short and J 4 bases short, with 10 bases between. The CDR3 is made up of 13 amino acids. Germline CDR1 is MNHNS and CDR2 is SASEGT. This chain's CDR3 is CASSRWPADTQYF. Here the CDR3 DNA reads TGTGCCAGCAGTCGGTGGCCCGCAGATACGCAGTATTTT.

This clonotype has ten or more counts. One end of the junction fails to match germline, which may point to a read error. This chain connects TRBV7-7 to TRBJ2-7; D may match TRBD1 or TRBD2 (5 bases each). The CDR3 has 13 residues. Germline CDR1 reads SSHAT; CDR2 reads FNYEAQ (reference sequence). The CDR3 nucleotides read TGTGCTAGCAGCTTAGCCGGGACCGACGAGCAGTACTTC. Protein product: CASSLAGTDEQYF.

This clonotype has a handful of counts. The chain combines TRBV7-9 with TRBJ2-3; 10 bases agree with TRBD2. Germline V gives CDR1 SEHNR, CDR2 FQNEAQ (reference sequence). The J segment lost 4 bases and the V segment lost 8 bases, leaving 6 bases of the junction unmatched. The CDR3 is 14 amino acids. CDR3 sequence (DNA): TGTGCCAGCGCCTTAGCGGGGGGTGCAGATACGCAGTATTTT. Its translation is CASALAGGADTQYF.

This clonotype was detected a few times. This chain links TRBV20-1 with TRBJ1-1; unclear D gene. This CDR3 has 14 residues. The germline CDR1 and CDR2 sequences are DFQATT and SNEGSKA (reference sequence). Trimming pared 0 bases from V and 2 bases from J, leaving 10 bases between. The CDR3 region is CSARDWRKNTEAFF. The CDR3 DNA reads TGCAGTGCTAGAGATTGGAGAAAAAACACTGAAGCTTTCTTT.

Turning to this clonotype: This could be a read error, since a much larger clone is one nucleotide away. In DNA, the CDR3 is TGTGCCAGCAGTTTAACTAGCGTCAGAGCCTGCAATGAGCAGTTCTTC. It is translated as CASSLTSVRACNEQFF. V usage is TRBV27 and J usage is TRBJ2-1; TRBD2 matches at 7 bases. Germline-derived CDR1 and CDR2 are MNHEY and SMNVEV (reference sequence). J lost 6 bases, V lost 2 bases, and 10 bases had no gene match. The CDR3 runs to 16 residues.